This entry lists 13 T cell receptor beta chains sequenced from one sample in a study of graft-versus-host responses after intestinal transplantation. Data came from immunoSEQ multiplex PCR; TCRdb stores just in-frame clones and leaves some out. The data hold around 40,000 clones, with roughly 95% observed a single time. These receptors lack a known antigen. This specimen consisted of unstimulated CD8+ T cells sorted from spleen or lymph node cells, obtained before transplant. Receptor source: a human donor who was the organ donor for an intestinal transplant.

A single count supports this clone. The J gene is TRBJ2-4, the V gene TRBV9; D perhaps matches TRBD2 (6 bases). Germline-derived CDR1 and CDR2 are SGDLS and YYNGEE. The CDR3 has 17 amino acids. V dropped 4 bases and J dropped 1 base, with 18 bases sitting between them. The CDR3, as DNA: TGTGCCAGCAGCTTGGGACTGGGGCTCGGGGCCAAAAACATTCAGTACTTC. It encodes CASSLGLGLGAKNIQYF.

The gene calls are TRBV6-1 and TRBJ1-2; D is undetermined. The CDR3 runs to 14 residues. The V end lost 2 bases, the J end lost 3 bases, and 10 bases lay between the germline ends. Germline V gene lookup returns CDR1 MNHNS and CDR2 SASEGT. The CDR3 loop is CASSEILEYYGYTF. CDR3 bases: TGTGCCAGCAGTGAAATCCTGGAGTACTATGGCTACACCTTC.

The chain joins TRBV5-8 to TRBJ2-1, with D possibly being TRBD1 (5 bases). V was trimmed by 0 bases and J by 10 bases, leaving 5 bases between them. From germline, CDR1 is SGHTS and CDR2 YDEGEE. CDR3 length: 11 amino acids. The CDR3 coding sequence is TGTGCCAGCAGCTTGGACAGGGAGCAGTTCTTC. Residues: CASSLDREQFF.

The chain couples TRBV4-3 to TRBJ2-5; tentatively, D is TRBD2 (5 bases). Trimming took off 3 bases at V and 2 bases at J, with 10 bases between the two ends. Germline V gene sequence: CDR1 LGHNA, CDR2 YSLEER. The CDR3 totals 14 residues. The CDR3 DNA sequence: TGCGCCAGCAGCCATCGGCTAGCACAAGAGACCCAGTACTTC. As protein: CASSHRLAQETQYF.

A single count supports this clone. The V gene is TRBV9, the J gene TRBJ2-5, with TRBD1 as a possible D gene (5 bases). Near its end, the DNA agrees better with TRBJ2-7, so the J call may be wrong. The CDR3 spans 12 residues. The germline V gene encodes CDR1 SGDLS and CDR2 YYNGEE. CDR3 in DNA: TGTGCCAGCAGCCCGCAGGGAAGCGAGCAGTACTTC. It encodes CASSPQGSEQYF.

V gene TRBV19 combines with J gene TRBJ2-2, with D uncertain. The V end was cut by 3 bases, the J end by 9 bases, with 8 bases between. CDR1 is LNHDA, CDR2 SQIVND, per germline (reference sequence). The CDR3 is 12 amino acids. CDR3 DNA sequence: TGTGCCAGTAGTATTGGGTTGAGGGAGCTGTTTTTT. Translating gives CASSIGLRELFF.

The chain is built from TRBV6-6 and TRBJ2-3, with 10 bases that match TRBD2. The V and J ends lost 6 bases and 1 base, in that order; junction bases with no gene match: 1. The CDR3 sequence is 14 residues long. Germline CDR1 is MNHNY and CDR2 is SVGAGI (reference sequence). This CDR3 reads CASSLAGGTDTQYF. Written as DNA, the CDR3 is TGTGCCAGCAGCCTAGCGGGGGGCACAGATACGCAGTATTTT.

This chain connects TRBV6-4 to TRBJ2-1, with 13 bases aligning to TRBD2. The germline gives CDR1 MRHNA, CDR2 SNTAGT. The CDR3 covers 14 residues. The ends lost 6 bases at V and 8 bases at J; junction bases unmatched: 4. The CDR3 protein is CASSPGTSGDEQFF. The CDR3 nucleotides read TGTGCCAGCAGCCCCGGGACTAGCGGGGATGAGCAGTTCTTC.

The chain combines TRBV5-5 with TRBJ2-3; the match to TRBD2 covers 7 bases. The CDR3 runs to 17 residues. Germline V gene data show CDR1 as SGHKS and CDR2 as YYEKEE (reference sequence). V lost 0 bases to trimming and J lost 1 base; unmatched junction nucleotides: 8. The CDR3 DNA is TGTGCCAGCAGCTTGGGGTGGGGAGGGTTTGGCACAGATACGCAGTATTTT. As protein: CASSLGWGGFGTDTQYF.

This clone was counted a single time. The CDR3 DNA sequence: TGTGCCAGCAGCGTAGGGGGACAGGGTACAGATACGCAGTATTTT. Residues: CASSVGGQGTDTQYF. The V and J genes are TRBV9 and TRBJ2-3; TRBD1 aligns across 9 bases. Per the germline V gene, CDR1 is SGDLS and CDR2 is YYNGEE. CDR3 length equals 15 residues. Trimming at V came to 0 bases and at J to 3 bases, leaving 2 bases not matched to a gene.

This rearrangement joins TRBV27 to TRBJ2-7; 8 bases match TRBD2. This CDR3 has 17 residues. Germline CDR1 and CDR2: MNHEY and SMNVEV (reference sequence). V was clipped by 0 bases and J by 3 bases; unmatched bases: 10. CDR3 sequence (DNA): TGTGCCAGCAGTTTATCGATCCGGGAGGGTGAGGGCTACGAGCAGTACTTC. The encoded protein is CASSLSIREGEGYEQYF.

The gene calls are TRBV19 and TRBJ1-2; a possible D gene is TRBD1 (5 bases). CDR1 and CDR2 (germline): LNHDA, SQIVND (reference sequence). This CDR3 has 15 amino acids. The V end lost 3 bases, the J end lost 4 bases, and 15 bases lay between the germline ends. The CDR3 coding sequence is TGTGCCAGTAGTATGAGCGCGGGGGGGAGCTATGGCTACACCTTC. This codes for CASSMSAGGSYGYTF.

This clone turned up a few times. This chain links TRBV27 with TRBJ2-7; 7 bases match TRBD1. Germline-derived CDR1 and CDR2 are MNHEY and SMNVEV (reference sequence). The V and J ends lost 4 bases and 6 bases, in that order; junction bases with no gene match: 12. This CDR3 has 15 residues. The CDR3 sequence is CASSSRRTGAFEQYF. The CDR3 nucleotides read TGTGCCAGCAGTTCTCGTCGGACAGGAGCTTTCGAGCAGTACTTC.